These 5 T cell receptor beta chains were sequenced from one sample in a study of blood T cells in healthy people across ages. It was with a sample-barcoded 5' primer and a J-beta primer mix that a second PCR of about 7 to 12 cycles was run. TCRdb reprocessed the 5' RACE reads with MiXCR, giving one entry per CDR3 protein. The sample holds about 1.1 million distinct CDR3 sequences, 35% to 45% seen once. Sequenced sample: blood. These TCRs come from a man aged 18 to 35 in good health.

This clonotype was seen a handful of times. CDR3 DNA sequence: TGTGCCAGCAGCGCACTAGCGGGGGAGAGCACAGATACGCAGTATTTT. It yields the protein CASSALAGESTDTQYF. The chain couples TRBV9 to TRBJ2-3, with 11 nucleotides matching TRBD2. Germline CDR1 is SGDLS and CDR2 is YYNGEE. The CDR3 totals 16 residues. Trimming cost V 3 bases and J 0 bases; bases outside gene matches: 3.

On this clonotype itself: Being one base from a much bigger clone, this may be a read error. The chain links TRBV27 to TRBJ2-2; the D call may be TRBD1 or TRBD2 (5 bases each). Trimming took 5 bases from V and 5 from J, leaving 12 bases between them. The CDR3 runs 14 residues. Germline V gene sequence: CDR1 MNHEY, CDR2 SMNVEV (reference sequence). The CDR3 DNA reads as TGTGCCAGCAGTCCGAGAGGGGCAACCGGGGAGCTGTTTTTT. The encoded protein is CASSPRGATGELFF.

V usage is TRBV7-2 and J usage is TRBJ2-1; TRBD1 agrees at 9 bases. CDR1 and CDR2 from the germline V gene are SGHTA and FQGNSA. V trimming: 5 bases; J trimming: 4 bases; junction bases outside the gene matches: 6. The CDR3 spans 15 residues. CDR3 bases: TGTGCCAGCAGCGCACAGGGGGCGGTATACAATGAGCAGTTCTTC. This translates into CASSAQGAVYNEQFF.

This clonotype has more than one count but fewer than ten. The rearrangement joins TRBV7-3 to TRBJ2-1, with D possibly being TRBD1 (5 bases). The germline V gene encodes CDR1 SGHTA and CDR2 FQGTGA. Trimming shortened V by 1 base and J by 8 bases, and 9 bases separated the two germline ends. The CDR3 spans 13 residues. CDR3 sequence (DNA): TGTGCCAGCAGCTTAAGAGTGGGGCATGAGCAGTTCTTC. Its protein product is CASSLRVGHEQFF.

This clonotype was seen once. The V gene is TRBV5-6, the J gene TRBJ2-1; D ambiguous. The CDR3 is 15 amino acids. The ends were cut back, 4 bases at V and 2 bases at J, with 13 bases in the middle. CDR1 SGHDT and CDR2 YYEEEE come from the germline V gene. The CDR3 loop is CASSPPTIAYNEQFF. The CDR3 DNA is TGTGCCAGCAGCCCCCCAACAATCGCCTACAATGAGCAGTTCTTC.